The rows below give T cell receptor beta chains drawn from one sample of a study of cytomegalovirus exposure and HLA in healthy donors. TCRdb's copy holds only in-frame clones and misses some; the assay was immunoSEQ multiplex PCR. The table shows about 120,000 clones, with roughly 82% occurring only once. Material: PBMCs. These TCRs come from a woman aged 40 to 50 in good health and CMV-seropositive. Both conserved end residues are part of each CDR3. Each record gives: D gene, J gene, V gene, clone size, CDR3 DNA, CDR3 protein. The D gene is left open where the match is weak. Rows may omit the clone size; those that give it use once, few, many or a size class.

D: -
J: TRBJ1-5
V: TRBV7-2
size: -
DNA: TGTGCCAGCAGCTTTGCAGGGGCCTATAGCAATCAGCCCCAGCATTTT
CDR3: CASSFAGAYSNQPQHF

D: -
J: TRBJ2-2
V: TRBV27
size: -
DNA: TGTGCCAGCTACGAAAGGGACGGGGGAGTGTCGAACACCGGGGAGCTGTTTTTT
CDR3: CASYERDGGVSNTGELFF

D: -
J: TRBJ1-6
V: TRBV7-6
size: -
DNA: TGTGCCAGCAGCGACAGCTCCTATAATTCACCCCTCCACTTT
CDR3: CASSDSSYNSPLHF

D: -
J: TRBJ2-7
V: TRBV21-1
size: -
DNA: TGTGCCAGCAGCAAAGCCGGAGGGGACTCGGACCACGAGCAGTACTTC
CDR3: CASSKAGGDSDHEQYF

D: TRBD2
J: TRBJ2-5
V: TRBV10-3
size: -
DNA: TGTGCCATCAGGGAGGGGAGGGAAGAGACCCAGTACTTC
CDR3: CAIREGREETQYF

D: -
J: TRBJ1-3
V: TRBV6-1
size: -
DNA: TGTGCCAGCAGTGAACACAGCTCTGGAAACACCATATATTTT
CDR3: CASSEHSSGNTIYF

D: TRBD2
J: TRBJ2-6
V: TRBV2
size: -
DNA: TGTGCCAGCACCCGGGGGGGGGAGGCTGGGGCCAACGTCCTGACTTTC
CDR3: CASTRGGEAGANVLTF

D: TRBD1
J: TRBJ1-4
V: TRBV28
size: few
DNA: TGTGCCAGCTTTGGGACAGGGCATAATGAAAAACTGTTTTTT
CDR3: CASFGTGHNEKLFF

D: -
J: TRBJ1-6
V: TRBV7-2
size: -
DNA: TGTGCCAGCAGCTTGGTTCCCTTCGGAAGTACCCTAGGTTCACCCCTCCACTTT
CDR3: CASSLVPFGSTLGSPLHF

D: -
J: TRBJ1-1
V: TRBV7-3
size: -
DNA: TGTGCCAGCAGCTTAACGAAGGGGGAGATGCCTTTCTTT
CDR3: CASSLTKGEMPFF

D: -
J: TRBJ1-1
V: TRBV7-2
size: few
DNA: TGTGCCAGCGAAAGGGGGTGGGGGAACACTGAAGCTTTCTTT
CDR3: CASERGWGNTEAFF

D: -
J: TRBJ1-1
V: TRBV7-3
size: -
DNA: TGTGCCAGCAGCGCGTACGGGGGGCAGAGGACTGAAGCTTTCTTT
CDR3: CASSAYGGQRTEAFF

D: -
J: TRBJ1-1
V: TRBV11-2
size: -
DNA: TGTGCCAGCAACCAAGGGGTGGAGGAAGCTTTCTTT
CDR3: CASNQGVEEAFF

D: TRBD1
J: TRBJ2-7
V: TRBV19
size: few
DNA: TGTGCCAGTAGTATAGCACAGGGGGCCTACGAGCAGTACTTC
CDR3: CASSIAQGAYEQYF

D: -
J: TRBJ1-1
V: TRBV29-1
size: -
DNA: TGCAGCGTTGTTCGTCAGGGAGGCACTGAAGCTTTCTTT
CDR3: CSVVRQGGTEAFF

D: -
J: TRBJ2-5
V: TRBV7-9
size: -
DNA: TGTGCCAGCAGCTTAAGAGGGGGGGAAGAGACCCAGTACTTC
CDR3: CASSLRGGEETQYF

D: TRBD2
J: TRBJ2-5
V: TRBV19
size: -
DNA: TGTGCCAGTAGTATAGGCCTAGCGGTCCAAGAGACCCAGTACTTC
CDR3: CASSIGLAVQETQYF

D: -
J: TRBJ1-4
V: TRBV18
size: -
DNA: TGTGCCAGCTCACCGGGAGGACCCTTGGAAAAACTGTTTTTT
CDR3: CASSPGGPLEKLFF

D: -
J: TRBJ1-2
V: TRBV29-1
size: -
DNA: TGCAGCGTTGAATTCTGGGGGGGGCAGAGGGCCTATGGCTACACCTTC
CDR3: CSVEFWGGQRAYGYTF

D: TRBD1
J: TRBJ1-3
V: TRBV9
size: -
DNA: TGTGCCAGCAGCGTAGAGGCCCGGGACAGGGCTGGAAACACCATATATTTT
CDR3: CASSVEARDRAGNTIYF

D: -
J: TRBJ2-7
V: TRBV7-8
size: once
DNA: TGTGCCAGCAGCCTACAGGGTGTGGGGGAATGGGAGCAGTACTTC
CDR3: CASSLQGVGEWEQYF

D: TRBD1
J: TRBJ1-5
V: TRBV4-2
size: -
DNA: TGTGCCAGCAGCCAAGACGTCAGGGGGGAGCCCCAGCATTTT
CDR3: CASSQDVRGEPQHF

D: -
J: TRBJ1-4
V: TRBV29-1
size: -
DNA: TGCAGCCCGCGAAAACCAAGTGCCCCGAGTGAAAAACTGTTTTTT
CDR3: CSPRKPSAPSEKLFF

D: TRBD1
J: TRBJ1-6
V: TRBV27
size: -
DNA: TGTGCCAGCAGTTTACTGGGACAGGGGACCTATAATTCACCCCTCCACTTT
CDR3: CASSLLGQGTYNSPLHF

D: -
J: TRBJ1-5
V: TRBV19
size: -
DNA: TGTGCCAGTAGTATAGGCAGGGATTTTTTCAAGCCCCAGCATTTT
CDR3: CASSIGRDFFKPQHF

D: -
J: TRBJ2-7
V: TRBV20-1
size: -
DNA: TGCAGTGCGGCGAGGATCGGCGAGCAGTACTTC
CDR3: CSAARIGEQYF

D: -
J: TRBJ1-3
V: TRBV4-3
size: -
DNA: TGCGCCAGCAGCCTTGAGGGCCACTCTGGAAACACCATATATTTT
CDR3: CASSLEGHSGNTIYF

D: -
J: TRBJ2-1
V: TRBV2
size: -
DNA: TGTGCCAGCAAGCTAGATACATCCTACAATGAGCAGTTCTTC
CDR3: CASKLDTSYNEQFF

D: TRBD1
J: TRBJ1-3
V: TRBV27
size: -
DNA: TGTGCCAGCGCGCCTTACAGGGGCGCTGGAAACACCATATATTTT
CDR3: CASAPYRGAGNTIYF

D: -
J: TRBJ1-1
V: TRBV5-1
size: -
DNA: TGCGCCAGCAGCTTGGACCTAGTCACTGAAGCTTTCTTT
CDR3: CASSLDLVTEAFF

D: TRBD1
J: TRBJ1-2
V: TRBV11-2
size: -
DNA: TGTGCCAGCAGCTATAGGACAGGGAAGGCTCCTAACTATGGCTACACCTTC
CDR3: CASSYRTGKAPNYGYTF

D: -
J: TRBJ1-2
V: TRBV4-1
size: -
DNA: TGCGCCAGCAGCCAAGCTCTATTACAGGGCTTGTCTAACTATGGCTACACCTTC
CDR3: CASSQALLQGLSNYGYTF

D: TRBD1
J: TRBJ2-7
V: TRBV29-1
size: few
DNA: TGCAGCGTACTGGGACAGGGGGCAATCTACGAGCAGTACTTC
CDR3: CSVLGQGAIYEQYF

D: -
J: TRBJ2-7
V: TRBV4-1
size: -
DNA: TGCGCCAGCAGCCAAATTAAGACAGAGTTTGAGCAGTACTTC
CDR3: CASSQIKTEFEQYF

D: -
J: TRBJ1-5
V: TRBV19
size: -
DNA: TGTGCCAGTAGTCTACAGGGAAATCAGCCCCAGCATTTT
CDR3: CASSLQGNQPQHF

D: TRBD1
J: TRBJ2-7
V: TRBV19
size: -
DNA: TGTGCCAGTAGTATAAGGACAGGGAACTTTCGCGAGCAGTACTTC
CDR3: CASSIRTGNFREQYF

D: TRBD2
J: TRBJ2-3
V: TRBV14
size: -
DNA: TGTGCCAGCAGCCCTGGACTAGCGTTCTTCACAGATACGCAGTATTTT
CDR3: CASSPGLAFFTDTQYF

D: TRBD2
J: TRBJ2-3
V: TRBV6-4
size: -
DNA: TGTGCCAGAGCTTCAACTAGCGGGAACCACACAGATACGCAGTATTTT
CDR3: CARASTSGNHTDTQYF

D: -
J: TRBJ1-2
V: TRBV29-1
size: -
DNA: TGCAGCGCGTCCGGGAGCAACTATGGCTACACCTTC
CDR3: CSASGSNYGYTF

D: -
J: TRBJ2-2
V: TRBV13
size: -
DNA: TGTGCCAGCAGCTGGGAGGGCAGGGGGACAGGCACCGGGGAGCTGTTTTTT
CDR3: CASSWEGRGTGTGELFF

D: -
J: TRBJ2-3
V: TRBV30
size: few
DNA: TGTGCCTGGAGTGTACAGCCCTTATCGCCGGATACGCAGTATTTT
CDR3: CAWSVQPLSPDTQYF

D: TRBD1
J: TRBJ1-1
V: TRBV2
size: -
DNA: TGTGCCACCACAGACAGGGAGAACACTGAAGCTTTCTTT
CDR3: CATTDRENTEAFF